The clone carrying this TCR beta chain has at least ten counts. Its antigen remains unidentified. These data are taken from a study of T cells in Graves' hyperthyroidism and ophthalmopathy. General study results and limits: A 13 V-J signature model discriminated ophthalmopathy versus stable hyperthyroidism.

A patient was excluded if there was uncontrolled infection, other autoimmune disease, pregnancy or lactation. Diagnosis rested on symptoms, serum thyroxine and TRAb, thyroid ultrasound, and orbital computed tomography. PBMCs stemmed from about 9.7 ml fresh peripheral blood. Amplification yielded TCR beta CDR3 regions, with RNA transcripts as the source. The TCR CDR3 was amplified in a first-round RT-PCR using the HTBI primer set. MiXCR was run by TCRdb on the multiplex PCR reads, yielding one entry per CDR3 protein. Here the sample spans around 400,000 distinct CDR3 sequences, 12% to 15% being singletons. Source material: blood. The clonotype was recovered from a woman aged 55-75 years with Graves' ophthalmopathy.

The DNA of the CDR3 is TGTGCCAGCTCGCTTCAAGGACAGAACACTGAAGCTTTCTTT. As protein: CASSLQGQNTEAFF. This chain uses TRBV18 with TRBJ1-1, with a possible D match to TRBD1 (5 bases). The CDR3 consists of 14 residues. Trimming shortened V by 6 bases and J by 1 base, and 12 bases separated the two germline ends. Per germline, CDR1 KGHSH and CDR2 LQKENI. Supplemented by reference TRBV18 and TRBJ1-1, the full variable domain reads NAGVMQNPRHLVRRRGQEARLRCSPMKGHSHVYWYRQLPEEGLKFMVYLQKENIIDESGMPKERFSAEFPKEGPSILRIQQVVRGDSAAYFCASSLQGQNTEAFFGQGTRLTVV.